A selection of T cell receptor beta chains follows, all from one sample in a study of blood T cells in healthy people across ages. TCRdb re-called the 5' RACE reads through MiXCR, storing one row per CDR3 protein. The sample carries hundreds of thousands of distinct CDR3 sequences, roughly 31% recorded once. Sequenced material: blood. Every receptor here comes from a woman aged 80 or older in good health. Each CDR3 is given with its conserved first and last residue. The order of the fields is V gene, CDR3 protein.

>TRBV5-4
CASSPGGTGRDKDGYTF
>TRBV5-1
CASSLQGAVYNEQFF
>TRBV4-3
CASSRLAGATTDTQYF
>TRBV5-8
CASRRTGGSYEQYF
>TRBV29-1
CSVGNGPEQYF
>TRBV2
CASSERESSGNTIYF
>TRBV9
CASSVADGGNQPQHF
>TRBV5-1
CASSPGGQGSNYGYTF
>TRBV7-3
CASSLTGQVNTEAFF
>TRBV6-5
CASSLNRANTEAFF
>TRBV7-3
CASSPTEGYGYTF